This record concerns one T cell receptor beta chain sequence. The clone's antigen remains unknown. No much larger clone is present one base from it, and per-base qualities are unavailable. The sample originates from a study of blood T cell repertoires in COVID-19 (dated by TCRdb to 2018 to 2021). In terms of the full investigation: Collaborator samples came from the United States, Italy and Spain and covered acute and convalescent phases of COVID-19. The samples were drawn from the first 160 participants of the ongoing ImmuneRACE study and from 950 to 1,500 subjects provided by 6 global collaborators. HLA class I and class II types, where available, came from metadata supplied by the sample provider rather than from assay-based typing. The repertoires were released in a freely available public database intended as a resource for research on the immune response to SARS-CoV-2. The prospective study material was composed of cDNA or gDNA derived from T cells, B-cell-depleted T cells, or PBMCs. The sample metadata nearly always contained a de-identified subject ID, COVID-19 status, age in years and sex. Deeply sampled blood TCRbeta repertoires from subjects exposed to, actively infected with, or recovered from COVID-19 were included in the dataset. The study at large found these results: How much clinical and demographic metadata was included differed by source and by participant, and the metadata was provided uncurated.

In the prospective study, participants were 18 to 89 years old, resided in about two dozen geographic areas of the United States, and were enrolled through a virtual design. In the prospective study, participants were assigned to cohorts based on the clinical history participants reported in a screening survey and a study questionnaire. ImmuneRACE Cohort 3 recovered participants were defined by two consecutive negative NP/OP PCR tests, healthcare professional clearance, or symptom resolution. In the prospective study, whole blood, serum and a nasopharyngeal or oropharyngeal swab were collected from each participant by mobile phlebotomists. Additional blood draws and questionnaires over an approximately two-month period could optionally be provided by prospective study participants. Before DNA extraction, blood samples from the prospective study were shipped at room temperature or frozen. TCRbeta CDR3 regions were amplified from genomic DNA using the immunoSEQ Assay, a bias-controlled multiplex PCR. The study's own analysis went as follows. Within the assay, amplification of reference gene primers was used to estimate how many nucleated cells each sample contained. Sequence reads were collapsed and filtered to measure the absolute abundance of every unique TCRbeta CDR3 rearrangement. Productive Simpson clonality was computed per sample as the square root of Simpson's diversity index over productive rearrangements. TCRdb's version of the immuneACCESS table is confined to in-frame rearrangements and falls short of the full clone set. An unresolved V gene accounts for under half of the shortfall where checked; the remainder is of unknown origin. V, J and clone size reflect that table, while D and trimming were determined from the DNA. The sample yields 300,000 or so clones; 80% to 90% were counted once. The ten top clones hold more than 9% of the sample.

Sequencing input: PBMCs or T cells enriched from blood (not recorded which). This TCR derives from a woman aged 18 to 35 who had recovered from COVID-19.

The CDR3: CASSSPGHRNEKLFF. At the DNA level, the sequence is TGTGCCAGCAGCTCTCCGGGACACCGTAATGAAAAACTGTTTTTT. The chain is encoded by TRBV7-9 joined to TRBJ1-4, with TRBD1 tentatively as D gene (6 bases match). CDR1 and CDR2 are read off the germline V gene (reference sequence) as SEHNR and FQNEAQ. V sheds 4 bases and J sheds 4 bases, leaving 13 bases between their ends. The CDR3 runs 15 amino acids, cysteine and phenylalanine included. The sequence is cut down to CDR3 DNA, 45 bases in frame from base 1.